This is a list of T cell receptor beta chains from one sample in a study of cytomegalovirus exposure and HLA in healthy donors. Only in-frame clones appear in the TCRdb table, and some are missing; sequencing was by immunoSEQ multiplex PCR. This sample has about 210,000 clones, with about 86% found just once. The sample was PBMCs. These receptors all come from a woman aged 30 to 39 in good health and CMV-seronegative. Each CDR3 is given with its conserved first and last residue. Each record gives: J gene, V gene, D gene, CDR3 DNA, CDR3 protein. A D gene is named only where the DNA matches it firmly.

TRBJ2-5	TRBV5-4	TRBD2	TGTGCCAGCAGCTTGGGTCTAGCGGGGGTGGTAGAGACCCAGTACTTC	CASSLGLAGVVETQYF
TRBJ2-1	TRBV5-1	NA	TGCGCCAGCAGTAGTGCAAGCTACAATGAGCAGTTCTTC	CASSSASYNEQFF
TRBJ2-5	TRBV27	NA	TGTGCCAGCAGTTTATGGGGCACCCAAGAGACCCAGTACTTC	CASSLWGTQETQYF
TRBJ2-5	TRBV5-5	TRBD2	TGTGCCAGCAACCCATGGGGGAGGGAAGAGACCCAGTACTTC	CASNPWGREETQYF
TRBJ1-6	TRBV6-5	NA	TGTGCCAGCAGTTCCGCCGGGAGACCTAATTCACCCCTCCACTTT	CASSSAGRPNSPLHF
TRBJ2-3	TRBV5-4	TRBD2	TGTGCCAGCAGCTTTGGACTAGCGGGAGATACGCAGTATTTT	CASSFGLAGDTQYF
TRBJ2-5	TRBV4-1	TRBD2	TGCGCCAGCAGCCCCCCTGGGAGGGCCGGGGAGACCCAGTACTTC	CASSPPGRAGETQYF
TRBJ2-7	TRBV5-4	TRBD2	TGTGCCAGCAGCTCCGCCGGGACTAGCGGGAGGAGGGAGCAGTACTTC	CASSSAGTSGRREQYF
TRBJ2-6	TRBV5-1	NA	TGCGCCAGCAGCCGGGAGGCCAACGTCCTGACTTTC	CASSREANVLTF
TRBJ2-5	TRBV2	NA	TGTGCCAGCTCAGTCAGGAAGGAGACCCAGTACTTC	CASSVRKETQYF
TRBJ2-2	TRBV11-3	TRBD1	TGTGCCAGCAGCTTAGGAGGGACAGGGAGGACCGGGGAGCTGTTTTTT	CASSLGGTGRTGELFF
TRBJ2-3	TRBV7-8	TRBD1	TGTGCCAGCAGCCCCCGGACAGGGGGCAACACAGATACGCAGTATTTT	CASSPRTGGNTDTQYF
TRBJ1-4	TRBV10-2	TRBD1	TGCGCCAGCAGTGAGCCGCAGGGGGCTCTCAATGAAAAACTGTTTTTT	CASSEPQGALNEKLFF
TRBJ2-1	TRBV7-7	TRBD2	TGTGCTAGCAGCCCCAGTGGGGGGGGTGAGCAGTTCTTC	CASSPSGGGEQFF
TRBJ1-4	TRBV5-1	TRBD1	TGCGCCAGCAGCCTGTCGACAGGGGGGAATGAAAAACTGTTTTTT	CASSLSTGGNEKLFF
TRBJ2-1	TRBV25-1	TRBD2	TGTGCCAGCAGTGCTCACGGGACTAGCGGGAGAAATGAGCAGTTCTTC	CASSAHGTSGRNEQFF
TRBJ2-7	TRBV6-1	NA	TGTGCCAGCGGACGGCTCGGGGACTACGAGCAGTACTTC	CASGRLGDYEQYF
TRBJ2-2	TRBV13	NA	TGTGCCAGCAGGAGAAGGGGGATAGGGGAGCTGTTTTTT	CASRRRGIGELFF